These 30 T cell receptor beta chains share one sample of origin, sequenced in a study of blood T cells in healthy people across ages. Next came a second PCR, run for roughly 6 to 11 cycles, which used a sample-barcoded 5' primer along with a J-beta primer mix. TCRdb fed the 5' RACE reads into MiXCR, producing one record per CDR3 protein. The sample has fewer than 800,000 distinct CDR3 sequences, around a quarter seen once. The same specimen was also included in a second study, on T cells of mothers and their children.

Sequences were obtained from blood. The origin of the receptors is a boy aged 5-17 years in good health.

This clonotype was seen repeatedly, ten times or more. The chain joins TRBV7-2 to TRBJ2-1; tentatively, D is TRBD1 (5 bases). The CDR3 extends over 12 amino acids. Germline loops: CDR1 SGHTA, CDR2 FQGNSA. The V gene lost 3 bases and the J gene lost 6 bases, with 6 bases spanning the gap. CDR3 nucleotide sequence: TGTGCCAGCAGCTTGGACACCAATGAGCAGTTCTTC. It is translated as CASSLDTNEQFF. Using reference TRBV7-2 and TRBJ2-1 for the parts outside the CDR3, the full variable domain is GAGVSQSPSNKVTEKGKDVELRCDPISGHTALYWYRQSLGQGLEFLIYFQGNSAPDKSGLPSDRFSAERTGGSVSTLTIQRTQQEDSAVYLCASSLDTNEQFFGPGTRLTVL.

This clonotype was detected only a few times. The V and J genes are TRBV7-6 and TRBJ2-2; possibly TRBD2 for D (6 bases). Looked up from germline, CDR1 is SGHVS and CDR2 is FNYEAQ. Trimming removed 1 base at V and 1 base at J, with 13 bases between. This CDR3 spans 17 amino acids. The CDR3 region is CASSLEPGLMNTGELFF. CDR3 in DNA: TGTGCCAGCAGCTTAGAACCGGGACTCATGAACACCGGGGAGCTGTTTTTT.

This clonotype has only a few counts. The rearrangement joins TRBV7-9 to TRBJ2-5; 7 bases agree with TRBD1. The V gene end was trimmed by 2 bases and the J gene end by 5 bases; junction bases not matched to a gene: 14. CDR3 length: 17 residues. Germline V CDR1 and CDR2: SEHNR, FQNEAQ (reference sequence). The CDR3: CASSLSLGRGGRETQYF. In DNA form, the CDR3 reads TGTGCCAGCAGCTTATCCCTGGGACGAGGGGGCCGGGAGACCCAGTACTTC.

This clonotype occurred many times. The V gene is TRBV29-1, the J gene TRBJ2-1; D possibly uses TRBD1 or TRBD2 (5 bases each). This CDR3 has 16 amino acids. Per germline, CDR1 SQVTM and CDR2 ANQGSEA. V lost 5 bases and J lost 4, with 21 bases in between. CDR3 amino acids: CSVQSFLGTIYNEQFF. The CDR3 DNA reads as TGCAGCGTTCAAAGTTTTTTAGGGACCATTTACAATGAGCAGTTCTTC.

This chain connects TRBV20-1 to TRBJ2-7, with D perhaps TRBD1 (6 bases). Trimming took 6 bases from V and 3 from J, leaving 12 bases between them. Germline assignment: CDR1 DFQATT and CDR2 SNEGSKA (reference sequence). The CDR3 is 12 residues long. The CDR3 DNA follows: TGCAGTGCCCGGGACAATGACTACGAGCAGTACTTC. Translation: CSARDNDYEQYF.

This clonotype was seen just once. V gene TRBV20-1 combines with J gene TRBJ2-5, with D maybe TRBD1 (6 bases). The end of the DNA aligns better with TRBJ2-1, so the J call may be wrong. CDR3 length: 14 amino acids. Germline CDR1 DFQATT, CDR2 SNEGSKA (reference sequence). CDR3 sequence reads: CSARFRQVGNEQFF. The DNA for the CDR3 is TGCAGTGCTAGATTCAGACAGGTGGGCAATGAGCAGTTCTTC.

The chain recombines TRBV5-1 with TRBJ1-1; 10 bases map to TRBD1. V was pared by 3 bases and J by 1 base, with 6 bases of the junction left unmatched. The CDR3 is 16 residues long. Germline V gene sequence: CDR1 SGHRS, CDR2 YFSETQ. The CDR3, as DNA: TGCGCCAGCAGCTACGGACAGGGGGGACCGAACACTGAAGCTTTCTTT. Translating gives CASSYGQGGPNTEAFF.

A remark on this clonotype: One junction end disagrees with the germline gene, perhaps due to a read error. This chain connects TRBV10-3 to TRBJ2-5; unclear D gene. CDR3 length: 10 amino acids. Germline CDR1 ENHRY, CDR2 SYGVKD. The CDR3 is CTIGLETQYF. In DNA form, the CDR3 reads TGTACCATCGGTCTTGAGACCCAGTACTTC.

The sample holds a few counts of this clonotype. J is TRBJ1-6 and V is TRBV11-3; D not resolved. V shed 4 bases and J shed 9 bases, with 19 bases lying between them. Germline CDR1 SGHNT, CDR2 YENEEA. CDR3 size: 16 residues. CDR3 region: CASSSSSRVVGSPLHF. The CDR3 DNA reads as TGTGCCAGCAGCTCTAGCTCCCGGGTGGTCGGTTCACCCCTCCACTTT. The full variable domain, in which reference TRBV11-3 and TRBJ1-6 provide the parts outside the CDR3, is EAGVVQSPRYKIIEKKQPVAFWCNPISGHNTLYWYLQNLGQGPELLIRYENEEAVDDSQLPKDRFSAERLKGVDSTLKIQPAELGDSAVYLCASSSSSRVVGSPLHFGNGTRLTVT.

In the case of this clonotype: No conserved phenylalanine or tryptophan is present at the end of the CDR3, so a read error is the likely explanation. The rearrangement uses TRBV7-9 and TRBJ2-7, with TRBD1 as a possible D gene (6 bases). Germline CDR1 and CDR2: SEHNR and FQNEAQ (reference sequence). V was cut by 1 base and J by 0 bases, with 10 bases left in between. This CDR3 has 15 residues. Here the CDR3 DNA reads TGTGCCAGCAGCTTAGTGCAGGGGAGCTCCTACGAGCAGTACTAC. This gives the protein CASSLVQGSSYEQYY.

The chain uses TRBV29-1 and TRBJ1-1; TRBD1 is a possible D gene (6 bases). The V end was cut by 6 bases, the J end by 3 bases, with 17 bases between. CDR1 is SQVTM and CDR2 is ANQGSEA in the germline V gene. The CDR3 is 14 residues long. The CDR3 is CSVVGSGVDTEAFF. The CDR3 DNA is TGCAGCGTGGTGGGTTCAGGGGTGGACACTGAAGCTTTCTTT.

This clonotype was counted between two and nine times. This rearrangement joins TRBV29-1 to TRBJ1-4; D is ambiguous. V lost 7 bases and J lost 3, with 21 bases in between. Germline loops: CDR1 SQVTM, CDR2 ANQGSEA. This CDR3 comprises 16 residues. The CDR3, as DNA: TGCAGCGGCCTTTCCGACCGGGATGGGGCTAATGAAAAACTGTTTTTT. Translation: CSGLSDRDGANEKLFF. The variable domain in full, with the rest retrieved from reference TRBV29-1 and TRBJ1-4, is SAVISQKPSRDICQRGTSLTIQCQVDSQVTMMFWYRQQPGQSLTLIATANQGSEATYESGFVIDKFPISRPNLTFSTLTVSNMSPEDSSIYLCSGLSDRDGANEKLFFGSGTQLSVL.

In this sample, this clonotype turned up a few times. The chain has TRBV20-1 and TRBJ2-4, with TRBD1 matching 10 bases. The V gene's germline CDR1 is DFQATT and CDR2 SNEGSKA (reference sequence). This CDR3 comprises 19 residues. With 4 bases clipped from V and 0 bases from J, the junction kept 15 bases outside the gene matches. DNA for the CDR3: TGCAGTGCTATGTCCTATGGACAGGGGGGGGATCTAGCCAAAAACATTCAGTACTTC. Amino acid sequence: CSAMSYGQGGDLAKNIQYF.

Here the CDR3 DNA reads TGTGCCAGCAGTTACTCGAAGGGGGGGCCCACCGGGGAGCTGTTTTTT. Translated: CASSYSKGGPTGELFF. This chain joins TRBV6-6 and TRBJ2-2; TRBD2 is a possible D gene (7 bases). The CDR3 totals 16 residues. The V gene lost 0 bases and the J gene lost 4 bases, with 12 bases spanning the gap. CDR1 and CDR2 (germline): MNHNY, SVGAGI (reference sequence).

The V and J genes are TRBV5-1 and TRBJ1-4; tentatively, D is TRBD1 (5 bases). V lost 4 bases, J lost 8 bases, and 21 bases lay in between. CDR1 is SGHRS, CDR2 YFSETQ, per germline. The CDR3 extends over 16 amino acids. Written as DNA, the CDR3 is TGCGCCAGCAGCGTCGGGGCACTCGGTGCGAACGAAAAACTGTTTTTT. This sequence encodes CASSVGALGANEKLFF.

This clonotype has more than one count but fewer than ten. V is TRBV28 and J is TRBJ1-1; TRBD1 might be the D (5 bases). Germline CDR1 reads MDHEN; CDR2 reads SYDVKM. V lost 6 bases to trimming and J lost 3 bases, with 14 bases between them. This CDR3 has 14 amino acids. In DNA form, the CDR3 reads TGTGCCAGCAGACTCCAGGGTGGGCACACTGAAGCTTTCTTT. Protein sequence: CASRLQGGHTEAFF.

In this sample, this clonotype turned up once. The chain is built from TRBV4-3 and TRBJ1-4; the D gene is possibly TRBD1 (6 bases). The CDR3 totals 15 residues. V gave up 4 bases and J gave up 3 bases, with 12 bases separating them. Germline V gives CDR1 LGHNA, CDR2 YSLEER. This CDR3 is CASSLGTSSNEKLFF. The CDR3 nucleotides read TGCGCCAGCAGCCTGGGGACATCCTCTAATGAAAAACTGTTTTTT.

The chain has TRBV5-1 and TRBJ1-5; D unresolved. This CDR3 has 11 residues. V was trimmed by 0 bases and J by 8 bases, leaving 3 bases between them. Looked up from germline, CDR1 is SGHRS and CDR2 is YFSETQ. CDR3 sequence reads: CASSLVKPQHF. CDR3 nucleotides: TGCGCCAGCAGCTTGGTCAAGCCCCAGCATTTT. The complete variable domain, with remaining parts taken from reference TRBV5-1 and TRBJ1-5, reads KAGVTQTPRYLIKTRGQQVTLSCSPISGHRSVSWYQQTPGQGLQFLFEYFSETQRNKGNFPGRFSGRQFSNSRSEMNVSTLELGDSALYLCASSLVKPQHFGDGTRLSIL.

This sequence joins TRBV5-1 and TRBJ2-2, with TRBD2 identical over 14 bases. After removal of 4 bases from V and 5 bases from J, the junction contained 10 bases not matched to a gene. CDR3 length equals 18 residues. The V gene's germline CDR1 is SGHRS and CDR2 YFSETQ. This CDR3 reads CASSNYRGLAGETGELFF. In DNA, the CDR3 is TGCGCCAGCAGCAACTACCGGGGACTAGCGGGGGAAACCGGGGAGCTGTTTTTT.

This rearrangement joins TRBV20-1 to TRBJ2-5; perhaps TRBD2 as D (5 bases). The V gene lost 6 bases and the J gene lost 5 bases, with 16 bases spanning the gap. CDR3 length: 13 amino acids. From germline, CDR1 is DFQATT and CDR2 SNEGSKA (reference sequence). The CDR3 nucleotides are TGCAGTGCGACCGAGGGCAGTGGGGAGACCCAGTACTTC. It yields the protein CSATEGSGETQYF.

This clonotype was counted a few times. CDR3 residues: CASNPTGTGQGTQYF. DNA of the CDR3: TGTGCCAGCAACCCGACAGGGACCGGCCAGGGGACCCAGTACTTC. The chain uses TRBV6-2 or TRBV6-3 and TRBJ2-5; 7 bases fit TRBD1. The junction had 15 bases not matched to a gene; V was cut back by 7 bases and J by 7 bases. Germline-derived CDR1 and CDR2 are MNHEY and SVGEGT. CDR3 length: 15 amino acids.

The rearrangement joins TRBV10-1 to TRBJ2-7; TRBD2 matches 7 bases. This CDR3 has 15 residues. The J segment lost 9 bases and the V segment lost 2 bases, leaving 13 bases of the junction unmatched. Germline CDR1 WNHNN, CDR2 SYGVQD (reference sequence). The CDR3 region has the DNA TGCGCCAGCAGTGAGGCGATGACCGGCGGGGGTGGGCAGTACTTC. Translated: CASSEAMTGGGGQYF.

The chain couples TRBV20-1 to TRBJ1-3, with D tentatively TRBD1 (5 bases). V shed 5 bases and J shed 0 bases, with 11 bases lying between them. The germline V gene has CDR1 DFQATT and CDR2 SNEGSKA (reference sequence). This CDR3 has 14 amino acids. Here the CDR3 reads CSARMDISGNTIYF. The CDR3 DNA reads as TGCAGTGCTCGGATGGACATCTCTGGAAACACCATATATTTT.

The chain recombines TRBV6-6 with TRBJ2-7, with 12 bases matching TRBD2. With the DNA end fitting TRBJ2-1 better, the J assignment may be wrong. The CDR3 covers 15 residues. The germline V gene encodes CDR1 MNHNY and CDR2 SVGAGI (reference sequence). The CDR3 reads CASSERLAGVNEQFF. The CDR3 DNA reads TGTGCCAGTTCAGAACGACTAGCGGGAGTAAATGAGCAGTTCTTC.

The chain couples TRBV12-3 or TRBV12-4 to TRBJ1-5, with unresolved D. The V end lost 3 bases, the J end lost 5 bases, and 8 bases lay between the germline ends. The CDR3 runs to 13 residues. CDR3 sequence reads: CASSFRQDQPQHF. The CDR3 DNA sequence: TGTGCCAGCAGTTTTCGTCAGGATCAGCCCCAGCATTTT.

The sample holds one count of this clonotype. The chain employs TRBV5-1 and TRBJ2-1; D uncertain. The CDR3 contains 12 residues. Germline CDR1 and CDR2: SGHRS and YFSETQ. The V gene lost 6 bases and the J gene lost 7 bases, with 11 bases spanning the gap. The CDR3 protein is CASKSGSNEQFF. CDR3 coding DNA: TGCGCCAGCAAGTCTGGGTCGAATGAGCAGTTCTTC.

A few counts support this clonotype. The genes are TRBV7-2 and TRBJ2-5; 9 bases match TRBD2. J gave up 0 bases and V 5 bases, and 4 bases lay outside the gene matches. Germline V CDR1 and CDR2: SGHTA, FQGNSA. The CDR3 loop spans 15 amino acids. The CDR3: CASSLGTSYQETQYF. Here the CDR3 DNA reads TGTGCCAGCAGCCTCGGGACTAGCTACCAAGAGACCCAGTACTTC. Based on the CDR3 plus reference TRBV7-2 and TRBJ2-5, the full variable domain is GAGVSQSPSNKVTEKGKDVELRCDPISGHTALYWYRQSLGQGLEFLIYFQGNSAPDKSGLPSDRFSAERTGGSVSTLTIQRTQQEDSAVYLCASSLGTSYQETQYFGPGTRLLVL.

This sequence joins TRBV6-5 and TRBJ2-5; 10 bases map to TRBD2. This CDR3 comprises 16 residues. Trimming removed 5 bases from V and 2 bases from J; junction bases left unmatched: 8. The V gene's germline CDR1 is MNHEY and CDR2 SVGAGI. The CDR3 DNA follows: TGTGCCAGCAGTAACCGACTAGCGGGCTTGCAAGAGACCCAGTACTTC. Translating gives CASSNRLAGLQETQYF.

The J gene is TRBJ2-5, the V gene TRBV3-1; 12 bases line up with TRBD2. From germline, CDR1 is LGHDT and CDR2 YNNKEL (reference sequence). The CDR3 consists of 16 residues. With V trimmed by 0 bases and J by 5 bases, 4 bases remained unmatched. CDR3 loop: CASSQELAGGWETQYF. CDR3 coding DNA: TGTGCCAGCAGCCAAGAACTAGCGGGAGGTTGGGAGACCCAGTACTTC.

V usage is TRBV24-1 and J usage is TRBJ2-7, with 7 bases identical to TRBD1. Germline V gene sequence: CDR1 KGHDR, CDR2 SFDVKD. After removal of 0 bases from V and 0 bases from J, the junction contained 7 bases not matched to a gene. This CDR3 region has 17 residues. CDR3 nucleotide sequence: TGTGCCACCAGTGATTTGGGTAAGGACAGGAGCTCCTACGAGCAGTACTTC. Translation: CATSDLGKDRSSYEQYF.